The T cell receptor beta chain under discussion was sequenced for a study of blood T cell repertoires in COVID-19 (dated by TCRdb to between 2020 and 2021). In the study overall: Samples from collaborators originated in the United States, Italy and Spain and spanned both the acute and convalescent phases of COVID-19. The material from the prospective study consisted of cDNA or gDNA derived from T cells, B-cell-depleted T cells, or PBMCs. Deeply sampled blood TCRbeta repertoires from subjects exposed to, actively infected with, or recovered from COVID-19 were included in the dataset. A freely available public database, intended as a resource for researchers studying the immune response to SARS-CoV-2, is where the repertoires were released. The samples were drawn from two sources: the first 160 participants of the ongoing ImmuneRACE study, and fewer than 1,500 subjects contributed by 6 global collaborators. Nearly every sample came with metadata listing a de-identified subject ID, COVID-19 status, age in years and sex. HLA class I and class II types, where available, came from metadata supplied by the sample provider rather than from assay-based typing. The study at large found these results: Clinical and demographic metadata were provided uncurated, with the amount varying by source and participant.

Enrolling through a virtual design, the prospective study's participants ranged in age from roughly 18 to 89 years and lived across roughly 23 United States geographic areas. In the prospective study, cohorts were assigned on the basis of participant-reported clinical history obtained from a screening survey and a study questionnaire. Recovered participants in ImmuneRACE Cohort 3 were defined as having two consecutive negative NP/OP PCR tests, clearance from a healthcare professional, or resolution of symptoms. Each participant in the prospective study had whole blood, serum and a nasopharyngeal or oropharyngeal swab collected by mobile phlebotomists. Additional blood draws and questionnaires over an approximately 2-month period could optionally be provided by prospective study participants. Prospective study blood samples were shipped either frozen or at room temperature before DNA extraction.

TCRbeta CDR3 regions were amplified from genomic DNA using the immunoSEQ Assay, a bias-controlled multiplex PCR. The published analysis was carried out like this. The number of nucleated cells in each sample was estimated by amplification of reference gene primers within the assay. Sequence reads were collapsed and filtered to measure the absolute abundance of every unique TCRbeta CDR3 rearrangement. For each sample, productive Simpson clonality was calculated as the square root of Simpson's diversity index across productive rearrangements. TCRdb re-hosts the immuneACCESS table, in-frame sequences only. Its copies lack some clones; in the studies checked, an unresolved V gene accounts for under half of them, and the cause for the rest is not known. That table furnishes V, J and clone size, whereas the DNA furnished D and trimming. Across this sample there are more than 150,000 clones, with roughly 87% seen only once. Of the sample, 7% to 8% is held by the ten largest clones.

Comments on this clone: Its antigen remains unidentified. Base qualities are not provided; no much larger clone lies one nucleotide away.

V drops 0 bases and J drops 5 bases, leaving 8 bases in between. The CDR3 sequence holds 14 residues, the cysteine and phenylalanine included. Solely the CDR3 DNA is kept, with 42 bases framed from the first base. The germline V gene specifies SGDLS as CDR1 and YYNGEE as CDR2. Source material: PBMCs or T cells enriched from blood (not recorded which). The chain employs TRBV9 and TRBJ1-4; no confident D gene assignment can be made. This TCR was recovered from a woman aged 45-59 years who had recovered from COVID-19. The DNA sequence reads TGTGCCAGCAGCGTAGGCGGACTCAATGAAAAACTGTTTTTT. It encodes CASSVGGLNEKLFF.